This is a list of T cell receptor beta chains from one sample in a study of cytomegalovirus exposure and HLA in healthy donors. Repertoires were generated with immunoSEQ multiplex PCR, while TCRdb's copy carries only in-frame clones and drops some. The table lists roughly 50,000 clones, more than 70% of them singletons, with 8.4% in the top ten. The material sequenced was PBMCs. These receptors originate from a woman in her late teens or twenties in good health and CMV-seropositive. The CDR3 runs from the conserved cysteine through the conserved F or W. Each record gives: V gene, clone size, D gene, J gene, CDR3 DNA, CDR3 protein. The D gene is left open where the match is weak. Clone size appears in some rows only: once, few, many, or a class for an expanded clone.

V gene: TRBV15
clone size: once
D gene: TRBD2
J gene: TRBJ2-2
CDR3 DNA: TGTGCCACCAGCACTGGGGAAACTAGCGGGAACACCGGGGAGCTGTTTTTT
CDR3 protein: CATSTGETSGNTGELFF

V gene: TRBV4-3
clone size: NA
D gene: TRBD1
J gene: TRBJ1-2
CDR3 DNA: TGCGCCAGCAGCCAAGGGACGACAGGGGCCGTCTATGGCTACACCTTC
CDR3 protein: CASSQGTTGAVYGYTF

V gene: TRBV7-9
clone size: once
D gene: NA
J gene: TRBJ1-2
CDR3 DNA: TGTGCCAGCAGCTTAGTTGAAGCTCCGGAGGGCTACACCTTC
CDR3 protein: CASSLVEAPEGYTF

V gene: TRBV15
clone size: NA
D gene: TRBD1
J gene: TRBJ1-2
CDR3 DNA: TGTGCCACCAGCTTGACAGGGGGCTTGGATGGCTACACCTTC
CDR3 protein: CATSLTGGLDGYTF

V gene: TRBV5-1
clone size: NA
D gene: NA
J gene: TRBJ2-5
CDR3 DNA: TGCGCCAGCAGCTTGGAAACAGGGTCGAGAGAGACCCAGTACTTC
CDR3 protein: CASSLETGSRETQYF

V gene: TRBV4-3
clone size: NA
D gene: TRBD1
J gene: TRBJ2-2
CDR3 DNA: TGCGCCAGCAGCCAAGAGGACAGGACAACCGGGGAGCTGTTTTTT
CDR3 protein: CASSQEDRTTGELFF

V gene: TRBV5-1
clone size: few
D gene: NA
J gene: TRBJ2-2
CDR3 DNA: TGCGCCAGCAGCTTTGGAGGGACGAACACCGGGGAGCTGTTTTTT
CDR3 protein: CASSFGGTNTGELFF

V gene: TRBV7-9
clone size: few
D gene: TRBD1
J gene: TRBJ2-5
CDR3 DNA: TGTGCCAGCAGCTATTACAGGGGATACCAAGAGACCCAGTACTTC
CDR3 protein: CASSYYRGYQETQYF

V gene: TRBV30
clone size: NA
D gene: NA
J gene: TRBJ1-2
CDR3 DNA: TGTGCCTGGAGACGGCAGGCCTCCAAAAACTATGGCTACACCTTC
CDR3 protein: CAWRRQASKNYGYTF

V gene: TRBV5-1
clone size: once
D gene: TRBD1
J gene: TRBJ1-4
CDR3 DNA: TGCGCCAGCAGCTGGCGAGGGACAGGGTTTGGTACTAATGAAAAACTGTTTTTT
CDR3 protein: CASSWRGTGFGTNEKLFF